This TCR beta chain was sequenced during a study of blood T cell repertoires in COVID-19. Authors' processing steps: Estimation of nucleated cell counts was performed using reference gene primer amplification. Here immunoSEQ multiplex PCR was the method, and the copy in TCRdb shows in-frame clones only, minus some. That table is the source of V, J and clone size, and D and trimming were worked out from the DNA. The table lists around 56,000 clones, 79% of them singletons. By sample share, this clone is large (0.1 to 1%). The CDR3 runs to 14 residues. CDR1 is LNHDA, CDR2 SQIVND, per germline (reference sequence). The ends lost 8 bases at V and 4 bases at J; junction bases unmatched: 7.

The TCR originated in a man aged 55 to 70 with acute or convalescent COVID-19. V is TRBV19 and J is TRBJ2-2, with 7 bases that match TRBD1. The sample consisted of peripheral blood. The chain's CDR3 is CASQFAGGTGELFF. The DNA for the CDR3 is TGTGCCAGTCAATTCGCAGGGGGCACCGGGGAGCTGTTTTTT.